This TCR beta chain stems from a study of blood T cell repertoires in COVID-19. Study overall: The United States, Italy and Spain were the sources of the acute and convalescent COVID-19 samples. Sources were T cells, B-cell-depleted T cells, or PBMCs; the material itself was cDNA or gDNA.

This table comes from immunoSEQ multiplex PCR, and its TCRdb copy is limited to in-frame clones, with some not included. The data contain 250,000 or so clones, about nine tenths of them seen just once; the ten biggest clones take up roughly 4%. In terms of age and location, participants ranged from roughly 18 to 89 years and lived in approximately 24 US areas. Cohort placement rested on clinical history that participants reported themselves. The V and J ends lost 5 bases and 6 bases respectively, with 14 bases between them. The CDR3 length is 13 residues. The germline V gene encodes CDR1 MNHNY and CDR2 SVGAGI (reference sequence).

V is TRBV6-6 and J is TRBJ2-7; no clear D. Sequencing was done on a sample of PBMCs or T cells enriched from blood (not recorded which). The source is a woman in her 30s with acute COVID-19. In nucleotides, the CDR3 is TGTGCCAGCAGTCCTAGGTCGCTGTCCGAGCAGTACTTC. This sequence encodes CASSPRSLSEQYF.